This TCR beta chain was recovered during a study of blood T cells in healthy people across ages. Primers used in a second PCR of roughly 6 to 12 cycles were a sample-barcoded 5' primer and a J-beta primer mix. CDR3-containing paired-end reads numbering at least 2.5 million came from each sample. MiXCR, run by TCRdb on the 5' RACE reads, gives a single entry per CDR3 protein. The data contain about 1.4 million distinct CDR3 sequences, around 59% of them seen just once; the ten biggest clones take up 5% to 7%. The germline V gene encodes CDR1 MNHNY and CDR2 SVGAGI (reference sequence). The V end was cut by 2 bases, the J end by 6 bases, with 16 bases between. The CDR3 contains 15 residues. This clonotype occurred a few times.

Sequencing was performed on blood. The V call is TRBV6-6, the J call TRBJ1-2; D might be TRBD1 (6 bases). This TCR was recovered from a man between 18 and 29 years old in good health. CDR3 bases: TGTGCCAGCAGTTACGGGGGGCACGGGAGAGATGGCTACACCTTC. It translates to CASSYGGHGRDGYTF.